The 22 T cell receptor beta chains given below trace back to one sample, sequenced in a study of T cell repertoires in cytomegalovirus infection. In TCRdb, the reads were re-called with MiXCR into one record per CDR3 protein. The sample holds 300,000 to 400,000 distinct CDR3 sequences, roughly 29% seen once. Their cognate antigens are unknown. This sample comprised cultured PBMCs, obtained from culture after CMV antigen stimulation. Receptors originate from a human donor in good health (CMV status not recorded). Some clones in this sample may be carry-over from other donors' samples.

V usage is TRBV6-2 or TRBV6-3 and J usage is TRBJ2-7; D is ambiguous. Trimming took 7 bases from V and 2 from J, leaving 15 bases between them. This CDR3 is 14 amino acids long. CDR1 and CDR2 (germline): MNHEY, SVGEGT. CDR3 amino acids: CASTPAGSTYEQYF. CDR3 coding DNA: TGTGCCAGCACCCCGGCCGGGTCCACCTACGAGCAGTACTTC.

This sequence joins TRBV7-2 and TRBJ2-1, with D hard to call. Germline loops: CDR1 SGHTA, CDR2 FQGNSA. This CDR3 region has 12 residues. The ends were cut back, 6 bases at V and 6 bases at J, with 9 bases in the middle. The CDR3 sequence: CASSRQSNEQFF. The CDR3 DNA reads as TGTGCCAGCAGTCGACAATCCAATGAGCAGTTCTTC.

This clonotype was observed a handful of times. V is TRBV12-3 or TRBV12-4 and J is TRBJ1-1; D remains ambiguous. The CDR3 contains 14 residues. The V and J ends lost 3 bases and 1 base respectively, with 9 bases between them. In DNA form, the CDR3 reads TGTGCCAGCAGTTTTCTGCAGGCGAACACTGAAGCTTTCTTT. Its protein is CASSFLQANTEAFF.

This clonotype has ten or more counts. The CDR3 region is CASSFTGQGAGEQYF. CDR3 sequence (DNA): TGCGCCAGCAGCTTTACGGGACAGGGGGCCGGCGAGCAGTACTTC. V is TRBV5-1 and J is TRBJ2-7; TRBD1 matches at 12 bases. Looked up from germline, CDR1 is SGHRS and CDR2 is YFSETQ. This CDR3 spans 15 amino acids. V was pared by 2 bases and J by 6 bases, with 6 bases of the junction left unmatched.

The chain is built from TRBV6-5 and TRBJ2-5; D not certain. Per the germline V gene, CDR1 is MNHEY and CDR2 is SVGAGI. The CDR3 spans 12 residues. Trimming pared 6 bases from V and 5 bases from J, leaving 10 bases between. The CDR3 protein is CASSPDLETQYF. As DNA, the CDR3 is TGTGCCAGCAGCCCCGATTTGGAGACCCAGTACTTC.

In its sample, this clonotype was seen a few times. The chain combines TRBV7-2 with TRBJ1-2; D unclear. The germline V and J ends were trimmed by 0 bases and 0 bases, with 8 bases remaining between them. From germline, CDR1 is SGHTA and CDR2 FQGNSA. The CDR3 has 15 residues. The CDR3 DNA sequence: TGTGCCAGCAGCTTAGCGGAGAAGTCTAACTATGGCTACACCTTC. Translation: CASSLAEKSNYGYTF.

The V and J genes are TRBV7-4 and TRBJ1-2, with a tentative D call TRBD1 (6 bases). V was trimmed by 1 base and J by 10 bases, leaving 13 bases between them. CDR1 is SGHVT and CDR2 is SQSDAQ in the germline V gene. The CDR3 extends over 13 amino acids. Here the CDR3 reads CASSLGQEGFYTF. The CDR3 DNA follows: TGTGCCAGCAGCTTAGGACAGGAAGGTTTCTACACCTTC.

The J gene is TRBJ2-7, the V gene TRBV10-3; the D gene could be TRBD1 or TRBD2 (7 bases each). Germline V gene data show CDR1 as ENHRY and CDR2 as SYGVKD. The CDR3 consists of 12 residues. V dropped 10 bases and J dropped 5 bases, with 15 bases sitting between them. The CDR3 DNA follows: TGTGCCACCCGGGGAGGGGGCAACGAGCAGTACTTC. Translating gives CATRGGGNEQYF.

The rearrangement joins TRBV2 to TRBJ1-2, with 8 bases that match TRBD1. This CDR3 comprises 15 residues. V was clipped by 6 bases and J by 3 bases; unmatched bases: 9. Germline V gene sequence: CDR1 SNHLY, CDR2 FYNNEI. The CDR3 protein is CASRPTGEVYYGYTF. In DNA, the CDR3 is TGTGCCAGCAGGCCGACAGGGGAGGTATACTATGGCTACACCTTC. Filled out from reference TRBV2 and TRBJ1-2, the complete variable domain reads EPEVTQTPSHQVTQMGQEVILRCVPISNHLYFYWYRQILGQKVEFLVSFYNNEISEKSEIFDDQFSVERPDGSNFTLKIRSTKLEDSAMYFCASRPTGEVYYGYTFGSGTRLTVV.

V is TRBV19 and J is TRBJ2-1, with D perhaps assigned TRBD1 or TRBD2 (5 bases each). CDR1 LNHDA and CDR2 SQIVND come from the germline V gene (reference sequence). Trimming shortened V by 6 bases and J by 7 bases, and 19 bases separated the two germline ends. The CDR3 extends over 15 amino acids. The CDR3 DNA is TGTGCCAGTAGCTCCCCGGGGCGGGCGGAGAATGAGCAGTTCTTC. This codes for CASSSPGRAENEQFF.

V usage is TRBV6-2 or TRBV6-3 and J usage is TRBJ2-5; 9 bases match TRBD2. V gave up 7 bases and J gave up 1 base; unmatched junction bases: 4. This CDR3 is built from 14 residues. The germline CDR1 and CDR2 sequences are MNHEY and SVGEGT. This chain's CDR3 is CASTAGGFQETQYF. CDR3 nucleotides: TGTGCCAGCACAGCGGGGGGATTCCAAGAGACCCAGTACTTC.

This clonotype was picked up many times. The chain uses TRBV7-2 and TRBJ2-3; D perhaps matches TRBD2 (7 bases). This CDR3 comprises 16 residues. Germline V CDR1 and CDR2: SGHTA, FQGNSA. Deletions cut 2 bases from V and 2 bases from J, with 14 bases between. The CDR3 protein is CASSLFGGGVTDTQYF. The CDR3 DNA sequence: TGTGCCAGCAGCTTATTTGGCGGGGGCGTCACAGATACGCAGTATTTT.

This clonotype has a count of ten or more. The chain joins TRBV29-1 to TRBJ2-1; D unclear. Germline lookup yields CDR1 SQVTM and CDR2 ANQGSEA. The CDR3 is 11 amino acids. The ends were cut back, 0 bases at V and 12 bases at J, with 9 bases in the middle. CDR3 DNA sequence: TGCAGCGTTGAAGACCCTCTTGGGCAGTTCTTC. As protein: CSVEDPLGQFF.

In its sample, this clonotype was seen a few times. V and J are TRBV19 and TRBJ2-3; D remains unclear. Germline-derived CDR1 and CDR2 are LNHDA and SQIVND (reference sequence). The germline V and J ends were trimmed by 3 bases and 2 bases, with 9 bases remaining between them. The CDR3 length is 14 residues. The CDR3 region has the DNA TGTGCCAGTAGTATGGGCCAGGCCACAGATACGCAGTATTTT. This codes for CASSMGQATDTQYF. Drawing the rest from reference TRBV19 and TRBJ2-3, the complete variable domain is DGGITQSPKYLFRKEGQNVTLSCEQNLNHDAMYWYRQDPGQGLRLIYYSQIVNDFQKGDIAEGYSVSREKKESFPLTVTSAQKNPTAFYLCASSMGQATDTQYFGPGTRLTVL.

The chain carries TRBV7-3 and TRBJ1-1, with unresolved D. The CDR3 has 13 amino acids. The germline V gene has CDR1 SGHTA and CDR2 FQGTGA. Trimming took 5 bases from V and 2 from J, leaving 9 bases between them. CDR3 region: CASSNGVNTEAFF. For the CDR3, the DNA is TGTGCCAGCAGCAACGGGGTTAACACTGAAGCTTTCTTT. The entire variable domain, with the rest obtained from reference TRBV7-3 and TRBJ1-1, is as follows: GAGVSQTPSNKVTEKGKYVELRCDPISGHTALYWYRQSLGQGPEFLIYFQGTGAADDSGLPNDRFFAVRPEGSVSTLKIQRTERGDSAVYLCASSNGVNTEAFFGQGTRLTVV.

The chain employs TRBV28 and TRBJ1-3; D is uncertain. Germline V gene data show CDR1 as MDHEN and CDR2 as SYDVKM. The CDR3 is 15 residues long. Trimming shortened V by 3 bases and J by 2 bases, and 11 bases separated the two germline ends. The CDR3 DNA reads as TGTGCCAGCAGTTTCTCAGGCGACCCTGGAAACACCATATATTTT. Protein: CASSFSGDPGNTIYF. Together with reference TRBV28 and TRBJ1-3, the CDR3 gives the full variable domain: DVKVTQSSRYLVKRTGEKVFLECVQDMDHENMFWYRQDPGLGLRLIYFSYDVKMKEKGDIPEGYSVSREKKERFSLILESASTNQTSMYLCASSFSGDPGNTIYFGEGSWLTVV.

The table lists this clonotype with many counts. This chain joins TRBV12-3 or TRBV12-4 and TRBJ2-3; no clear D gene. V lost 3 bases and J 0 bases, leaving 7 bases between the germline ends. There are 14 residues in the CDR3. The CDR3 reads CASSFPQSTDTQYF. The CDR3 bases are TGTGCCAGCAGTTTCCCACAGAGCACAGATACGCAGTATTTT.

The rearrangement uses TRBV13 and TRBJ2-7; TRBD2 is a possible D gene (6 bases). CDR1 is PRHDT, CDR2 FYEKMQ, per germline (reference sequence). V dropped 4 bases and J dropped 2 bases, with 12 bases sitting between them. The CDR3 covers 14 residues. The DNA for the CDR3 is TGTGCCAGCAGCTCGCGGGATCAGACCTACGAGCAGTACTTC. Its protein product is CASSSRDQTYEQYF.

The chain couples TRBV3-1 to TRBJ1-1; D might be TRBD1 (6 bases). The ends were cut back, 3 bases at V and 1 base at J, with 9 bases in the middle. This CDR3 spans 14 amino acids. Germline-derived CDR1 and CDR2 are LGHDT and YNNKEL (reference sequence). CDR3 sequence reads: CASSHLQGNTEAFF. CDR3 in DNA: TGTGCCAGCAGCCACCTACAGGGGAACACTGAAGCTTTCTTT.

This chain links TRBV18 with TRBJ2-3; tentative D call: TRBD2 (6 bases). The V end lost 1 base, the J end lost 1 base, and 9 bases lay between the germline ends. The CDR3 spans 15 residues. CDR1 and CDR2 from the germline V gene are KGHSH and LQKENI. The CDR3 bases are TGTGCCAGCTCACCACGGGGGGTACGCACAGATACGCAGTATTTT. Translating gives CASSPRGVRTDTQYF.

The chain couples TRBV2 to TRBJ1-4; D call uncertain. This CDR3 is built from 14 residues. Trimming took off 6 bases at V and 7 bases at J, with 15 bases between the two ends. The germline V gene encodes CDR1 SNHLY and CDR2 FYNNEI. The CDR3 here is CASRGTFMSEKLFF. CDR3 coding DNA: TGTGCCAGCAGGGGCACATTCATGAGTGAAAAACTGTTTTTT.

The chain carries TRBV25-1 and TRBJ2-7, with D possibly being TRBD2 (5 bases). The CDR3 loop spans 17 amino acids. In germline, CDR1 is MGHDK, CDR2 SYGVNS. With 3 bases removed from V and 0 bases from J, the gap between germline ends came to 18 bases. The CDR3 bases are TGTGCCAGCAGTGACCTAGCTCCGGCCCCCAGCTCCTACGAGCAGTACTTC. Translated: CASSDLAPAPSSYEQYF.